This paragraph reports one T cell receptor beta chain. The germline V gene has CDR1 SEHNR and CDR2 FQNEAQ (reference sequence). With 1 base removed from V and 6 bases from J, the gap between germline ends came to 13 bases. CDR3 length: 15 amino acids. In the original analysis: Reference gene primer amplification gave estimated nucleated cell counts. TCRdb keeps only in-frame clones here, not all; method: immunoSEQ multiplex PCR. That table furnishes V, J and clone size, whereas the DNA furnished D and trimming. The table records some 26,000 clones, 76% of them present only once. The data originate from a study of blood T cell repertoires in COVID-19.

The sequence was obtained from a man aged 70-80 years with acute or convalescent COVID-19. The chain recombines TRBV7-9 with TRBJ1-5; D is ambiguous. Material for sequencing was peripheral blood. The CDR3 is CASSLDRRGGQPQHF. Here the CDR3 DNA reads TGTGCCAGCAGCTTAGACAGACGGGGTGGTCAGCCCCAGCATTTT. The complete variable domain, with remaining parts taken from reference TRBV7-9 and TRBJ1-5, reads DTGVSQNPRHKITKRGQNVTFRCDPISEHNRLYWYRQTLGQGPEFLTYFQNEAQLEKSRLLSDRFSAERPKGSFSTLEIQRTEQGDSAMYLCASSLDRRGGQPQHFGDGTRLSIL.